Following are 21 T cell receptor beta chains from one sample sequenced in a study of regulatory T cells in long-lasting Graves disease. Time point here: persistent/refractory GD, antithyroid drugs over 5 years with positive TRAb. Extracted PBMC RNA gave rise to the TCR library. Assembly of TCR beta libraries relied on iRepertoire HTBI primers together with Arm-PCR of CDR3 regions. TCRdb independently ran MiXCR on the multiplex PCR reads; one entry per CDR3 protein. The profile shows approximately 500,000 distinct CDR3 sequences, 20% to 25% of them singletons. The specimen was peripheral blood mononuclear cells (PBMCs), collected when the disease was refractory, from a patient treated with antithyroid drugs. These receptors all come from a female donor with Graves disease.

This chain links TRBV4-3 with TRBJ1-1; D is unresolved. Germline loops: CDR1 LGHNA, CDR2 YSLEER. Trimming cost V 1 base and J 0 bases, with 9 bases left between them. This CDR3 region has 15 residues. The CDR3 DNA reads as TGCGCCAGCAGCCAAGGCCGGAGCATGAACACTGAAGCTTTCTTT. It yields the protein CASSQGRSMNTEAFF.

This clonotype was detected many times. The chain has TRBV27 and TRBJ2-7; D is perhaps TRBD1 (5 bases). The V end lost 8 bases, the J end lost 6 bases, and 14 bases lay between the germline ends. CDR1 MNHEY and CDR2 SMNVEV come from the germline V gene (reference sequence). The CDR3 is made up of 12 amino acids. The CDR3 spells CASGAGSLEQYF. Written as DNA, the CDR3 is TGTGCCAGCGGGGCAGGGTCGCTCGAGCAGTACTTC.

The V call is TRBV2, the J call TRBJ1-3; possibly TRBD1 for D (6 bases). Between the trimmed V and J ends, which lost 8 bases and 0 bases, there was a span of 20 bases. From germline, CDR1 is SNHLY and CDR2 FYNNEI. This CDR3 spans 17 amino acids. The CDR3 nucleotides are TGTGCCAGCGGGGAGTGGGGACACTCGAGCTCTGGAAACACCATATATTTT. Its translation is CASGEWGHSSSGNTIYF.

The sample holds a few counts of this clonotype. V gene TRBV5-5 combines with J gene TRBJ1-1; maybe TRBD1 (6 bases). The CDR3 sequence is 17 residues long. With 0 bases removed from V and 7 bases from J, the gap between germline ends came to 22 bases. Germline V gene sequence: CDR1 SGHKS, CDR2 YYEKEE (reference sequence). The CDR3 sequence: CASSLAPTIDRRSEAFF. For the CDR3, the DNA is TGTGCCAGCAGCTTGGCACCTACCATAGACAGGCGCAGTGAAGCTTTCTTT.

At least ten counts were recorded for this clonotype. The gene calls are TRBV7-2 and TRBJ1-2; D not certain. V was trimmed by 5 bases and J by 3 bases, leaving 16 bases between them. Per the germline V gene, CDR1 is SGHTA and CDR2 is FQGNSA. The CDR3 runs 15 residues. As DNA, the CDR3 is TGTGCCAGCAGCAACACCTCCCCGGGCGACTATGGCTACACCTTC. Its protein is CASSNTSPGDYGYTF. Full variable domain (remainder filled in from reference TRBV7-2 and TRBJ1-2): GAGVSQSPSNKVTEKGKDVELRCDPISGHTALYWYRQSLGQGLEFLIYFQGNSAPDKSGLPSDRFSAERTGGSVSTLTIQRTQQEDSAVYLCASSNTSPGDYGYTFGSGTRLTVV.

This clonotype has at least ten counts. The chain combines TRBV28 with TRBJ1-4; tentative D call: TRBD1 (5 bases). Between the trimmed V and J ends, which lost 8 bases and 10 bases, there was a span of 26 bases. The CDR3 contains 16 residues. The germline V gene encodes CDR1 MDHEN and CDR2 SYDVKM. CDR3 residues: CASSKPPGGGVGKLFF. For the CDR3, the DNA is TGTGCCAGCTCCAAGCCCCCCGGGGGAGGAGTGGGAAAACTGTTTTTT.

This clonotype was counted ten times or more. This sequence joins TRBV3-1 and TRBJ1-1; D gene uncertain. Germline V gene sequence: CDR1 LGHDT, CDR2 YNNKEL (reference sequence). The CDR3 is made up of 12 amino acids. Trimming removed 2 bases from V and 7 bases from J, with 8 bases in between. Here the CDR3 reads CASSQSTHEAFF. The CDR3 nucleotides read TGTGCCAGCAGCCAATCGACCCATGAAGCTTTCTTT.

The CDR3 sequence is CASSQDFGGVNTEAFF. Here the CDR3 DNA reads TGTGCCAGCAGTCAAGATTTTGGGGGAGTAAACACTGAAGCTTTCTTT. This chain joins TRBV6-1 and TRBJ1-1; TRBD1 might be the D (5 bases). In germline, CDR1 is MNHNS, CDR2 SASEGT. Trimming removed 5 bases at V and 2 bases at J, with 18 bases between. This CDR3 is built from 16 residues.

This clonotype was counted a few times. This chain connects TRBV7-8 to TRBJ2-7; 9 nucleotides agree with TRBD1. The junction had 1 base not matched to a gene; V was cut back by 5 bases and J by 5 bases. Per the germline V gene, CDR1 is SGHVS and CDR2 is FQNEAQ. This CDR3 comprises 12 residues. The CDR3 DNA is TGTGCCAGCAGCAACAGGGGGCACGAGCAGTACTTC. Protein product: CASSNRGHEQYF.

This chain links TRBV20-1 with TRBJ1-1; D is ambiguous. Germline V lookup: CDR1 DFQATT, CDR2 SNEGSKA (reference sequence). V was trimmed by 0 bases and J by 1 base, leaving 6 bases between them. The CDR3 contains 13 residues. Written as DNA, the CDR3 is TGCAGTGCTAGAGATGACAAGAACACTGAAGCTTTCTTT. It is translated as CSARDDKNTEAFF.

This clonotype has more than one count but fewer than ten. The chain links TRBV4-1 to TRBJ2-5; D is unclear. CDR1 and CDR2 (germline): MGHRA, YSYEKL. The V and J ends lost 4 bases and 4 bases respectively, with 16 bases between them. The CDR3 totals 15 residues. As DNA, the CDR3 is TGCGCCAGCAGCCCATCTCCGGCAGTAGGAGAGACCCAGTACTTC. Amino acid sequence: CASSPSPAVGETQYF.

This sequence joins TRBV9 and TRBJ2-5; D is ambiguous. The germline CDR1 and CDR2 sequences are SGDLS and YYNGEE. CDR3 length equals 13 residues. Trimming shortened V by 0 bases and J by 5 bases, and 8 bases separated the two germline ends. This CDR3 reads CASSVGGLETQYF. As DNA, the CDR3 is TGTGCCAGCAGCGTAGGGGGTCTGGAGACCCAGTACTTC.

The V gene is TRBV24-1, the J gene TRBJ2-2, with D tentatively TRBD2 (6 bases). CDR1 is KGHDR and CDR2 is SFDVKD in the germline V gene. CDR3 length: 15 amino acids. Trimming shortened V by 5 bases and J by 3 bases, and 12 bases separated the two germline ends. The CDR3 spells CATSGAGTDTGELFF. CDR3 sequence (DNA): TGTGCCACCAGTGGTGCGGGGACTGACACCGGGGAGCTGTTTTTT.

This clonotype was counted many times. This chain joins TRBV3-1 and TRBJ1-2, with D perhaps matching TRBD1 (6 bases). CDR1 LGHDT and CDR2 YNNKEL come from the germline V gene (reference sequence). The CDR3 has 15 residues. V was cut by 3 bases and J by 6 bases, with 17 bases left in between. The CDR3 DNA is TGTGCCAGCAGCCAGGGACAACAGGGAATCCATGGCTACACCTTC. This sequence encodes CASSQGQQGIHGYTF. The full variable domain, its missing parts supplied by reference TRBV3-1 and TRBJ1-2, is DTAVSQTPKYLVTQMGNDKSIKCEQNLGHDTMYWYKQDSKKFLKIMFSYNNKELIINETVPNRFSPKSPDKAHLNLHINSLELGDSAVYFCASSQGQQGIHGYTFGSGTRLTVV.

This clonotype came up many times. CDR3 nucleotides: TGTGCCAGCAGTACTGGGGCAGCCAAAGAGACCCAGTACTTC. Translating gives CASSTGAAKETQYF. V and J are TRBV7-2 and TRBJ2-5; weak D call: TRBD1 (5 bases). Germline CDR1 is SGHTA and CDR2 is FQGNSA. This CDR3 spans 14 amino acids. Deletions cut 6 bases from V and 3 bases from J, with 14 bases between.

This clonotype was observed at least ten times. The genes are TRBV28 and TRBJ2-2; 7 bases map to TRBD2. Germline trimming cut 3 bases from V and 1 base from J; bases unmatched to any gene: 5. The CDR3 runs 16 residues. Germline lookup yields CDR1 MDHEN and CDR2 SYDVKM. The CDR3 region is CASSFVPSGNTGELFF. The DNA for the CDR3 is TGTGCCAGCAGTTTTGTGCCTAGCGGGAACACCGGGGAGCTGTTTTTT. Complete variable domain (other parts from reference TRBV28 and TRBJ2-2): DVKVTQSSRYLVKRTGEKVFLECVQDMDHENMFWYRQDPGLGLRLIYFSYDVKMKEKGDIPEGYSVSREKKERFSLILESASTNQTSMYLCASSFVPSGNTGELFFGEGSRLTVL.

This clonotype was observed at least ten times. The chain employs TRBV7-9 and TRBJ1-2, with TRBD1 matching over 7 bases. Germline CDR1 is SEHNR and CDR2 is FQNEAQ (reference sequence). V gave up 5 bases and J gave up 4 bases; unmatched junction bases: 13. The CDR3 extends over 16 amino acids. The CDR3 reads CASSPKGTVRSYGYTF. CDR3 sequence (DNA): TGTGCCAGCAGCCCAAAAGGGACAGTTCGATCCTATGGCTACACCTTC.

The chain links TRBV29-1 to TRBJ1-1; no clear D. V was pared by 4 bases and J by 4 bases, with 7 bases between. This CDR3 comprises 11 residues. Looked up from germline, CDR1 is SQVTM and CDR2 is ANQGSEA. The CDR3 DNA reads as TGCAGCGTTGGCGCTAGCACTGAAGCTTTCTTT. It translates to CSVGASTEAFF.

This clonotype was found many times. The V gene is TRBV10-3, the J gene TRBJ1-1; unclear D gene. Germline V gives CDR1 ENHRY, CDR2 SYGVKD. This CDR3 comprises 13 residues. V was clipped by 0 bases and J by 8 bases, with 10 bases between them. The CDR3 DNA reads TGTGCCATCAGTGAGTCGGGCGGAATCGAAGCTTTCTTT. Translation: CAISESGGIEAFF.

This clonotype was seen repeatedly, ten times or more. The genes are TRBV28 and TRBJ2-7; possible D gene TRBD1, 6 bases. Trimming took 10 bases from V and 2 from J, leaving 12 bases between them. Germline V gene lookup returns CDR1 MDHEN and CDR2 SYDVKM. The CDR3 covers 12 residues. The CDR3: CATEGQAYEQYF. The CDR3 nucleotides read TGTGCCACCGAGGGACAAGCCTACGAGCAGTACTTC.

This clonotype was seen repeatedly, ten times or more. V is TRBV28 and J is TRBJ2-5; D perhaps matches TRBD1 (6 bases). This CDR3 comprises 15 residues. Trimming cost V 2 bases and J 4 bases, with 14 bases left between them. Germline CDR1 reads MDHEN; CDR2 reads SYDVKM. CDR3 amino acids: CASSLGQPRGETQYF. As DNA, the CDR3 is TGTGCCAGCAGTTTAGGACAGCCTCGTGGAGAGACCCAGTACTTC.